This T cell receptor (beta chain) was profiled in a study of shared clonotypes between healthy human individuals. This CDR3 contains 14 residues. With 5 bases removed from V and 10 bases from J, the gap between germline ends came to 20 bases. Germline V gene lookup returns CDR1 SGHAT and CDR2 FQNNGV. All donors were Caucasian adults living in Nashville, Tennessee. Assay used: immunoSEQ multiplex PCR; TCRdb lists only in-frame clones, some missing. This sample has about 1.5 million clones, with 95% to 99% found just once. Specimen: naive CD4+ T cells sorted from blood. The subset was: CD45RA+ positively selected. V usage is TRBV11-2 and J usage is TRBJ2-5, with D possibly TRBD2 on 7 matching bases. This TCR was sampled from a man aged 25-45 years in good health. In DNA, the CDR3 is TGTGCCAGCAGCGCCCCCTCTGGCGGGGGCATCCAGTACTTC. Amino acid sequence: CASSAPSGGGIQYF.